The subject of this entry is one T cell receptor (beta chain). The entry originates in a study of blood T cell repertoires in COVID-19. Germline V gives CDR1 SGHRS, CDR2 YFSETQ. Losses at the gene ends were 4 bases for V and 1 base for J; bases not matched to a gene: 4. The CDR3 length is 14 residues. Using immunoSEQ multiplex PCR, the repertoire was profiled, and TCRdb retains in-frame clones only, with some absent. The table lists 130,000 or so clones, around 78% of them singletons. The sequencing sample was made of peripheral blood. The chain is built from TRBV5-1 and TRBJ2-5; 7 positions agree with TRBD1. This sequence originates from a human donor in a cohort sampled during active COVID-19. This CDR3 reads CASSVGTVQETQYF. DNA for the CDR3: TGCGCCAGCAGCGTGGGGACAGTCCAAGAGACCCAGTACTTC.